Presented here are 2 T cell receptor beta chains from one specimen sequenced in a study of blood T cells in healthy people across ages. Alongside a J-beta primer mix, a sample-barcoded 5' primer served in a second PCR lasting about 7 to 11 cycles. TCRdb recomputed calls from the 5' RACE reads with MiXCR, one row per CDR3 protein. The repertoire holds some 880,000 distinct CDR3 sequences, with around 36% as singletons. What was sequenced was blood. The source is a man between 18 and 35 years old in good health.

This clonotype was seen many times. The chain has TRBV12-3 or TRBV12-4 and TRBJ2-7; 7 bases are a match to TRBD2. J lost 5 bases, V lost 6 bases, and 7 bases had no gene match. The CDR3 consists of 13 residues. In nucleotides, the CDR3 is TGTGCCAGCAGCCCCGGGGACTACCACGAGCAGTACTTC. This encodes CASSPGDYHEQYF.

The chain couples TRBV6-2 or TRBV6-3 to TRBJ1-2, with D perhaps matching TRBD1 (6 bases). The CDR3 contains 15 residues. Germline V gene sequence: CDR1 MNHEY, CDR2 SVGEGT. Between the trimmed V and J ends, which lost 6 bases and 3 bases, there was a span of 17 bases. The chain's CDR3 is CASSHRTDVDYGYTF. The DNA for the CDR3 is TGTGCCAGCAGCCATAGGACAGATGTCGACTATGGCTACACCTTC.